This T cell receptor beta chain stems from a study of cytomegalovirus exposure and HLA in healthy donors. Researchers ran the PCR with 60 Vbeta and 13 Jbeta primers. Assay used: immunoSEQ multiplex PCR; TCRdb lists only in-frame clones, some missing. This sample has some 120,000 clones, with around 10% found just once. This clone was found a few times. Antigen unknown. CDR3 length: 15 amino acids. V gave up 0 bases and J gave up 8 bases; unmatched junction bases: 8. Germline CDR1 reads SGHRS; CDR2 reads YFSETQ. Findings of the study overall: Productive rates of about 87% or about 30% were seen for most TCR beta V segments in an earlier analysis. The Asian-associated ancestry cluster reportedly had fewer N-insertions than the approximately 670-donor mean in a later analysis.

This sequence originates from a man younger than 40 in good health and CMV-seronegative. The rearrangement uses TRBV5-1 and TRBJ2-1; 7 nucleotides align to TRBD2. Material: PBMCs. The CDR3 is CASSLVSSGRDEQFF. Here the CDR3 DNA reads TGCGCCAGCAGCTTGGTGTCTAGCGGAAGGGATGAGCAGTTCTTC.